This T cell receptor (beta chain) is from a study of blood T cell repertoires in COVID-19. Sequencing was performed with immunoSEQ multiplex PCR; in TCRdb, only in-frame clones are kept and a portion is missing. The sample carries a few hundred thousand clones, more than 70% recorded once. From germline, CDR1 is ENHRY and CDR2 SYGVKD. This CDR3 contains 14 residues. V gave up 2 bases and J gave up 0 bases, with 4 bases separating them. The TCR sequence derives from a woman aged 18-29 years with acute or convalescent COVID-19. The chain links TRBV10-3 to TRBJ1-4; no clear D. The specimen sequenced was peripheral blood. In DNA form, the CDR3 reads TGTGCCATCAGTGAGGGAGCAACTAATGAAAAACTGTTTTTT. Amino acid sequence: CAISEGATNEKLFF.